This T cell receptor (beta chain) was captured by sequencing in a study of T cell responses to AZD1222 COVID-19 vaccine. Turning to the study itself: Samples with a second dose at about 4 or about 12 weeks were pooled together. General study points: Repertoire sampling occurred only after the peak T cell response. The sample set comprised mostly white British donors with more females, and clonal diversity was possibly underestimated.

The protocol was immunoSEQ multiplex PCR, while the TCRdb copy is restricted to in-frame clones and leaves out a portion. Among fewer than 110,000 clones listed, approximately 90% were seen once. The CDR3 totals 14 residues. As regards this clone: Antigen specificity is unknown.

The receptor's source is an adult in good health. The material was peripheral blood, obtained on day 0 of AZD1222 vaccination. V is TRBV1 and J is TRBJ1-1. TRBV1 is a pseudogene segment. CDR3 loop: CTSSQTAVGTEAFF. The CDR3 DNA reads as TGCACCAGCAGCCAGACGGCGGTGGGCACTGAAGCTTTCTTT.